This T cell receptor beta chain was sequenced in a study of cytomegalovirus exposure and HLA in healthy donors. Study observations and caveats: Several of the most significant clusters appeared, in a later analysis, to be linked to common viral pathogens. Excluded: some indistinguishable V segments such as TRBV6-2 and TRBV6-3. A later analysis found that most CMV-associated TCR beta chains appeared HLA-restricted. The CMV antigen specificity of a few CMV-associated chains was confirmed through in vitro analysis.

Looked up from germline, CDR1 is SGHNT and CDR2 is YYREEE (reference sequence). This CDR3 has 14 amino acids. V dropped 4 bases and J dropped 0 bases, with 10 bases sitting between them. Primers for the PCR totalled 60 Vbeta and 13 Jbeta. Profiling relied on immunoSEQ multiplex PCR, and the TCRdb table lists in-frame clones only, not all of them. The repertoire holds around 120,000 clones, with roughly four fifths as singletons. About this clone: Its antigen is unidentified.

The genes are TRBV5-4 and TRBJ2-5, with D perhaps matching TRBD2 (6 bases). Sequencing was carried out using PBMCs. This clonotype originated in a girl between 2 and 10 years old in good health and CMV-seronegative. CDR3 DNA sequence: TGTGCCAGCAGCGCTCGACTAGACCAAGAGACCCAGTACTTC. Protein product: CASSARLDQETQYF.